This T cell receptor beta chain appears in the sequencing data of a study of shared T cell receptors in the human thymus. TCRdb keeps only in-frame clones here, not all; method: immunoSEQ multiplex PCR. This table has about 540,000 clones, about 80% appearing once. The V gene's germline CDR1 is MNHEY and CDR2 SMNVEV (reference sequence). CDR3 length: 14 amino acids. V was trimmed by 1 base and J by 6 bases, leaving 12 bases between them. Separately, the same data were catalogued under a study of human thymus T cells. This second study says: Donors consisted of healthy Finnish infants (having corrective surgery for congenital heart defects). Thymic resections from corrective heart surgery supplied the tissue. Repertoires from thymus and blood appeared to show biased V and J gene usage.

The chain is built from TRBV27 and TRBJ1-2, with TRBD1 as a possible D gene (6 bases). Sequenced input: thymocytes. The TCR sequence derives from a boy in the first two years of life with a congenital heart defect. This CDR3 reads CASSLWGGLDGYTF. CDR3 nucleotide sequence: TGTGCCAGCAGTTTATGGGGGGGGCTAGATGGCTACACCTTC.